One and the same sample provided the 22 T cell receptor beta chains below, sequenced in a study of cytomegalovirus exposure and HLA in healthy donors. The PCR employed 60 Vbeta primers together with 13 Jbeta primers. TCRdb keeps only in-frame clones here, not all; method: immunoSEQ multiplex PCR. Of about 100,000 clones in the sample, 70% were seen once. The sequenced material came from PBMCs. All receptors come from a man aged 35 to 55 in good health and CMV-seropositive.

This sequence joins TRBV28 and TRBJ1-2; 7 nucleotides agree with TRBD1. The CDR3 spans 14 residues. The ends lost 5 bases at V and 3 bases at J; junction bases unmatched: 6. CDR1 is MDHEN and CDR2 is SYDVKM in the germline V gene. The CDR3 protein is CASSTTGPYYGYTF. CDR3 coding DNA: TGTGCCAGCAGTACGACAGGGCCTTACTATGGCTACACCTTC.

The rearrangement links TRBV28 to TRBJ2-7; 7 bases are shared with TRBD1. J gave up 0 bases and V 5 bases, and 10 bases lay outside the gene matches. This CDR3 has 16 residues. Germline loops: CDR1 MDHEN, CDR2 SYDVKM. The CDR3 sequence is CASSPIQGYSSYEQYF. The CDR3 DNA reads as TGTGCCAGCAGTCCCATACAGGGGTATAGCTCCTACGAGCAGTACTTC.

This clone occurred once. The chain couples TRBV19 to TRBJ1-5, with unresolved D. V shed 3 bases and J shed 3 bases, with 9 bases lying between them. Germline lookup yields CDR1 LNHDA and CDR2 SQIVND (reference sequence). This CDR3 spans 14 amino acids. CDR3 coding DNA: TGTGCCAGTAGTATTAACGGTTTCAATCAGCCCCAGCATTTT. This encodes CASSINGFNQPQHF. Full variable domain (rest looked up from reference TRBV19 and TRBJ1-5): DGGITQSPKYLFRKEGQNVTLSCEQNLNHDAMYWYRQDPGQGLRLIYYSQIVNDFQKGDIAEGYSVSREKKESFPLTVTSAQKNPTAFYLCASSINGFNQPQHFGDGTRLSIL.

The V gene is TRBV5-4, the J gene TRBJ2-3, with no clear D. The CDR3 loop spans 11 amino acids. Deletions cut 6 bases from V and 5 bases from J, with 7 bases between. Per the germline V gene, CDR1 is SGHNT and CDR2 is YYREEE (reference sequence). This CDR3 is CASTFRDTQYF. CDR3 nucleotide sequence: TGTGCCAGCACTTTCAGAGATACGCAGTATTTT. Drawing the rest from reference TRBV5-4 and TRBJ2-3, the complete variable domain is ETGVTQSPTHLIKTRGQQVTLRCSSQSGHNTVSWYQQALGQGPQFIFQYYREEENGRGNFPPRFSGLQFPNYSSELNVNALELDDSALYLCASTFRDTQYFGPGTRLTVL.

This chain links TRBV6-6 with TRBJ1-4; weak D call: TRBD1 (5 bases). V was clipped by 0 bases and J by 4 bases, with 12 bases between them. CDR1 MNHNY and CDR2 SVGAGI come from the germline V gene (reference sequence). CDR3 length equals 16 residues. DNA of the CDR3: TGTGCCAGCAGTTACTCGAGAGCAGGGATTAATGAAAAACTGTTTTTT. It translates to CASSYSRAGINEKLFF.

The CDR3 protein is CASSQDQYEQFF. The CDR3 DNA reads as TGTGCCAGCAGCCAAGATCAGTATGAGCAGTTCTTC. The chain recombines TRBV4-2 with TRBJ2-1, with unresolved D. CDR1 is LGHNA, CDR2 YNFKEQ, per germline. The length of the CDR3 is 12 residues. V was pared by 0 bases and J by 8 bases, with 5 bases between.

This chain connects TRBV7-2 to TRBJ2-1; perhaps TRBD1 as D (6 bases). The CDR3 loop spans 16 amino acids. Germline lookup yields CDR1 SGHTA and CDR2 FQGNSA. Trimming shortened V by 5 bases and J by 0 bases, and 14 bases separated the two germline ends. This chain's CDR3 is CASSPPGTSSYNEQFF. The CDR3 DNA sequence: TGTGCCAGCAGCCCACCCGGGACAAGCTCCTACAATGAGCAGTTCTTC.

The rearrangement joins TRBV19 to TRBJ1-1, with unresolved D. Trimming cost V 7 bases and J 4 bases, with 7 bases left between them. CDR1 and CDR2 from the germline V gene are LNHDA and SQIVND (reference sequence). The CDR3 is made up of 11 amino acids. The CDR3 here is CASIRSTEAFF. In DNA form, the CDR3 reads TGTGCCAGTATACGGTCCACTGAAGCTTTCTTT.

This clone was seen only a few times. The J gene is TRBJ1-5, the V gene TRBV28; D uncertain. There are 13 residues in the CDR3. Germline V CDR1 and CDR2: MDHEN, SYDVKM. Trimming removed 2 bases from V and 5 bases from J, with 7 bases in between. This chain's CDR3 is CASSLRGHQPQHF. The CDR3 DNA sequence: TGTGCCAGCAGTTTACGAGGGCATCAGCCCCAGCATTTT.

The sample holds one count of this clone. V is TRBV2 and J is TRBJ1-1; TRBD1 matches at 7 bases. J gave up 1 base and V 10 bases, and 6 bases lay outside the gene matches. In germline, CDR1 is SNHLY, CDR2 FYNNEI. The CDR3 length is 13 residues. The CDR3 is CATQGGRNTEAFF. CDR3 sequence (DNA): TGTGCCACCCAGGGGGGCCGGAACACTGAAGCTTTCTTT.

This chain joins TRBV6-5 and TRBJ1-5; a possible D gene is TRBD1 (5 bases). Germline CDR1 and CDR2: MNHEY and SVGAGI. The V end was cut by 5 bases, the J end by 7 bases, with 12 bases between. The CDR3 has 13 amino acids. CDR3 in DNA: TGTGCCAGCAGTAAGGGGAATCGACAGCCCCAGCATTTT. It yields the protein CASSKGNRQPQHF.

The chain carries TRBV7-9 and TRBJ1-1; D gene uncertain. Germline values: CDR1 SEHNR, CDR2 FQNEAQ (reference sequence). Trimming removed 2 bases at V and 4 bases at J, with 11 bases between. This CDR3 has 14 amino acids. The CDR3 spells CASSLISTGTEAFF. The CDR3 nucleotides read TGTGCCAGCAGCTTAATATCCACCGGCACTGAAGCTTTCTTT.

This chain connects TRBV6-5 to TRBJ1-2; D is possibly TRBD1 (5 bases). V gave up 6 bases and J gave up 7 bases, with 21 bases separating them. Looked up from germline, CDR1 is MNHEY and CDR2 is SVGAGI. CDR3 size: 15 residues. The CDR3 here is CASRPLTGLKTGYTF. DNA of the CDR3: TGTGCCAGCAGGCCCCTCACGGGACTTAAGACTGGCTACACCTTC.

This clone was recorded a few times. The chain carries TRBV10-1 and TRBJ2-3; TRBD1 matches 8 bases. The V gene's germline CDR1 is WNHNN and CDR2 SYGVQD (reference sequence). The CDR3 has 15 amino acids. J gave up 1 base and V 3 bases, and 3 bases lay outside the gene matches. CDR3 nucleotides: TGCGCCAGCAGTGATGTGACAGGGGGCACAGATACGCAGTATTTT. Its protein product is CASSDVTGGTDTQYF.

The V call is TRBV6-1, the J call TRBJ2-6, with 7 bases aligning to TRBD2. V shed 1 base and J 2 bases; nucleotides not matched to a gene: 2. The germline V gene encodes CDR1 MNHNS and CDR2 SASEGT. The CDR3 is 16 amino acids. CDR3 DNA sequence: TGTGCCAGCAGTGAAGGGGGAGGGGCTGGGGCCAACGTCCTGACTTTC. Translation gives CASSEGGGAGANVLTF.

The chain recombines TRBV11-2 with TRBJ2-3; 8 bases match TRBD2. Germline assignment: CDR1 SGHAT and CDR2 FQNNGV. The CDR3 length is 15 residues. With V trimmed by 0 bases and J by 6 bases, 5 bases remained unmatched. CDR3 sequence (DNA): TGTGCCAGCAGCTTAGATGGGCGGGAGGTTGATACGCAGTATTTT. Translating it yields CASSLDGREVDTQYF.

In its sample, this clone was seen a few times. This sequence joins TRBV10-3 and TRBJ2-7; D call uncertain. This CDR3 comprises 13 residues. CDR1 and CDR2 from the germline V gene are ENHRY and SYGVKD. V was cut by 3 bases and J by 6 bases, with 12 bases left in between. The CDR3 region has the DNA TGTGCCATCAGTGAACAAAGAACCAGCGAGCAGTACTTC. This gives the protein CAISEQRTSEQYF.

In DNA, the CDR3 is TGTGCCAGTAGCCCAGGACAGGCCTACGAGCAGTACGTC. It specifies CASSPGQAYEQYV. V and J are TRBV19 and TRBJ2-7, with 7 nucleotides matching TRBD1. The germline gives CDR1 LNHDA, CDR2 SQIVND (reference sequence). J was trimmed by 2 bases and V by 6 bases; bases with no gene match: 4. The CDR3 has 13 amino acids.

J is TRBJ2-1 and V is TRBV11-2; 10 bases line up with TRBD2. Trimming cost V 5 bases and J 6 bases; bases outside gene matches: 10. This CDR3 has 16 residues. CDR1 and CDR2 from the germline V gene are SGHAT and FQNNGV. CDR3 in DNA: TGTGCCAGCAGCCTCGGTAGCGGGAGGAGGGGCAATGAGCAGTTCTTC. It translates to CASSLGSGRRGNEQFF.

The rearrangement joins TRBV7-9 to TRBJ1-5, with 8 nucleotides matching TRBD1. The germline CDR1 and CDR2 sequences are SEHNR and FQNEAQ (reference sequence). The J segment lost 3 bases and the V segment lost 6 bases, leaving 10 bases of the junction unmatched. This CDR3 is 16 amino acids long. The CDR3 is CASSFTGTGPNQPQHF. The CDR3 coding sequence is TGTGCCAGCAGTTTCACCGGGACAGGCCCCAATCAGCCCCAGCATTTT. The variable domain in full, completed from reference TRBV7-9 and TRBJ1-5, reads DTGVSQNPRHKITKRGQNVTFRCDPISEHNRLYWYRQTLGQGPEFLTYFQNEAQLEKSRLLSDRFSAERPKGSFSTLEIQRTEQGDSAMYLCASSFTGTGPNQPQHFGDGTRLSIL.

The genes are TRBV30 and TRBJ2-3; 9 bases are a match to TRBD1. CDR3 size: 13 residues. Germline-derived CDR1 and CDR2 are GTSNPN and SVGIG (reference sequence). With V trimmed by 6 bases and J by 3 bases, 4 bases remained unmatched. This CDR3 reads CACGTGKTDTQYF. Here the CDR3 DNA reads TGTGCCTGCGGGACAGGGAAGACAGATACGCAGTATTTT.

The V call is TRBV28, the J call TRBJ2-3, with 10 bases identical to TRBD2. The J segment lost 11 bases and the V segment lost 6 bases, leaving 11 bases of the junction unmatched. The CDR3 runs to 14 residues. In germline, CDR1 is MDHEN, CDR2 SYDVKM. In DNA, the CDR3 is TGTGCCAGCAGGGATCTAGCGGGAGTCTCGAGGCAGTATTTT. Translation gives CASRDLAGVSRQYF.